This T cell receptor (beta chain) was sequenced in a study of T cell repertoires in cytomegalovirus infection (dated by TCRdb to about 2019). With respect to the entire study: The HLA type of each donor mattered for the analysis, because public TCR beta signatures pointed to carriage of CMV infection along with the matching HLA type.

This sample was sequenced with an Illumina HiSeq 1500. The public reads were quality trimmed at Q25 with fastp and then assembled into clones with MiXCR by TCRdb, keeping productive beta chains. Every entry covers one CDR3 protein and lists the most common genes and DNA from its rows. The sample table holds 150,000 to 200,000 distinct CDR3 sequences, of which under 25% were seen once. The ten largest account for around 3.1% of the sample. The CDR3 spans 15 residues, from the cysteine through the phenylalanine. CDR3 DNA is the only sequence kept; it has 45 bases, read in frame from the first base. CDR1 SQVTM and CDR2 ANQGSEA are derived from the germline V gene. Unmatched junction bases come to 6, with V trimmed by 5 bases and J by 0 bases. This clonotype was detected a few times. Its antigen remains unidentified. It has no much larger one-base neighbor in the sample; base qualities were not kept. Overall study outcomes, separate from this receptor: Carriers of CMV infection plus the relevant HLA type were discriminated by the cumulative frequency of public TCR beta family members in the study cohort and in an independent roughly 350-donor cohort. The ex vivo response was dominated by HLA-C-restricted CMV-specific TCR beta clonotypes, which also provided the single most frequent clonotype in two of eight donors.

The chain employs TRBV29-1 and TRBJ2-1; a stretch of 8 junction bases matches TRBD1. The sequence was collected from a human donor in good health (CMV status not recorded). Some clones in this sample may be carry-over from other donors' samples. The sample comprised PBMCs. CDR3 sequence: CSVPRTGSSYNEQFF. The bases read TGCAGCGTTCCCAGGACAGGGAGCTCCTACAATGAGCAGTTCTTC.